This T cell receptor (beta chain) was found in a study of PD-1 blockade in classical Hodgkin lymphoma. Study-level findings and limits: Sources of repertoire differences remain undefined, possibly disease activity or prior therapy. Baseline diversity in complete responders resembled that of newly diagnosed patients. Initiation of nivolumab under 1 year after ASCT led to exclusion of patients.

All the patients suffered relapse after autologous stem cell transplantation, and brentuximab vedotin exposure differed. Complete response, partial response or progressive disease constituted the best response categories observed. The V gene lost 2 bases and the J gene lost 8 bases, with 12 bases spanning the gap. The CDR3 extends over 13 amino acids. Germline-derived CDR1 and CDR2 are SGHTA and FQGTGA. Clones were sequenced by immunoSEQ multiplex PCR, and TCRdb holds only the in-frame ones, with some missing. This table has 35,000 or so clones, approximately 69% appearing once. Of note for this clone: Antigen specificity is unknown.

This receptor was taken from a human donor with classical Hodgkin lymphoma. J is TRBJ2-5 and V is TRBV7-3; D remains unclear. Sample: peripheral blood mononuclear cells (PBMCs), taken before the second cycle of nivolumab. In nucleotides, the CDR3 is TGTGCCAGCAGCTTAGACCCGCAAGGCACCCAGTACTTC. It yields the protein CASSLDPQGTQYF.